This T cell receptor (beta chain) was captured by sequencing in a study of T cells in Graves' hyperthyroidism and ophthalmopathy. Regions amplified from RNA transcripts were the TCR beta CDR3 regions. First-round RT-PCR of the TCR CDR3 relied on the HTBI primer set. TCRdb redid the calling of the multiplex PCR reads with MiXCR, one entry per CDR3 protein. The data hold more than 500,000 distinct CDR3 sequences, with 46% observed a single time. Study results and caveats: Progression to ophthalmopathy was predicted a median of about six months early.

This clonotype was counted between two and nine times. The antigen remains undetermined. Diagnoses were established using clinical symptoms, serum thyroxine and TRAb, thyroid ultrasound and orbital computed tomography. The germline V and J ends were trimmed by 0 bases and 11 bases, with 11 bases remaining between them. This CDR3 comprises 12 residues. Germline CDR1 SQVTM, CDR2 ANQGSEA. Sequencing was done on a sample of peripheral blood or thyroid tissue (not recorded which). The chain has TRBV29-1 and TRBJ1-3; no definite D call. This receptor was obtained from an adult woman with Graves' disease, either hyperthyroidism or ophthalmopathy (not recorded which). The CDR3 DNA sequence: TGCAGCGTTGAAGAGGGCGGGAGAGCCATATATTTT. Translated, it gives CSVEEGGRAIYF.